This entry is about one T cell receptor beta chain. What it binds is not known. This sample was taken from a study of siplizumab effects on memory and regulatory T cells. Findings of the study overall: The suppressive capacity of proliferating Tregs from siplizumab cultures remained unconfirmed. Apparently key alloresponse contributors, naive T cells also seemed more diverse than memory cells.

The length of the CDR3 is 13 residues. Trimming took 3 bases from V and 10 from J; bases not matched to a gene: 8. Per germline, CDR1 MGHRA and CDR2 YSYEKL. Only in-frame clones appear in the TCRdb table, and some are missing; sequencing was by immunoSEQ multiplex PCR. The sample contains around 100,000 clones, 93% of which appear only once. Sequences were obtained from Tregs sorted from blood. The chain has TRBV4-1 and TRBJ1-2, with 7 bases aligning to TRBD1. This TCR was sampled from a human donor in good health. The CDR3 DNA reads TGCGCCAGCAGCCACTTGACAGGGTCTGCCTACACCTTC. It translates to CASSHLTGSAYTF.